This TCR beta chain was captured by sequencing in a study of long-term antiretroviral therapy in people with HIV. Study findings and constraints: Blood sampling spanned 2004 to 2017, possibly under older ART regimens. Therapy changes, viral resistance and ART adherence were not documented in the available data.

The authors ran the immunoSEQ assay, v3.0, at survey level. Some clones are missing from TCRdb's copy, which holds only in-frame ones; the method was immunoSEQ multiplex PCR. The sample carries 29,000 or so clones, around 93% recorded once. HIV-positive participants all received treatment in the United States. With 6 bases clipped from V and 5 bases from J, the junction kept 7 bases outside the gene matches. This CDR3 is built from 14 residues. Germline CDR1 MNHNY, CDR2 SVGAGI (reference sequence). Concerning this clone itself: Its target is unknown.

This material consisted of unsorted PBMCs, taken 7.4 years after starting antiretroviral therapy. The V and J genes are TRBV6-6 and TRBJ1-5; 7 bases line up with TRBD1. This clonotype originated in a man over 45 with HIV. The CDR3 DNA is TGTGCCAGCAGCTTCCGGGACAGAGATCAGCCCCAGCATTTT. Amino acids: CASSFRDRDQPQHF.